The 2 T cell receptor beta chains below all came from one sample that was sequenced in a study of blood T cell repertoires in COVID-19. TCRdb's table, derived via immunoSEQ multiplex PCR, lists solely in-frame clones and lacks some. The sample carries about 76,000 clones, roughly 80% recorded once. Material for sequencing was peripheral blood. Every receptor here comes from a woman aged 55-70 years with acute or convalescent COVID-19.

The CDR3 sequence is CASSVLGGAGTDTQYF. Written as DNA, the CDR3 is TGTGCCAGCAGCGTCCTCGGGGGGGCAGGCACAGATACGCAGTATTTT. The chain links TRBV9 to TRBJ2-3; 8 positions match TRBD2. V dropped 2 bases and J dropped 1; count of bases not matched to a gene: 6. There are 16 residues in the CDR3. Germline values: CDR1 SGDLS, CDR2 YYNGEE.

The chain is built from TRBV30 and TRBJ1-4, with D perhaps TRBD1 (6 bases). The germline V and J ends were trimmed by 3 bases and 3 bases, with 14 bases remaining between them. CDR3 length: 15 amino acids. CDR1 is GTSNPN and CDR2 is SVGIG in the germline V gene (reference sequence). CDR3 in DNA: TGTGCCTGGAGGCCCCTGGGGGCCTCTAATGAAAAACTGTTTTTT. It codes for CAWRPLGASNEKLFF.